This T cell receptor beta chain is from a study of cytomegalovirus exposure and HLA in healthy donors. In the study overall: Across some 400 genotyped donors, over 70% landed in the Caucasian-associated ancestry cluster.

Points from the study as a whole: Later analysis demonstrated an association between a missense DCLRE1C variant and TCR beta V- and J-gene trimming. Exclusion applied to some V segments, including TRBV6-2 and TRBV6-3, as they were indistinguishable.

It was with 60 Vbeta and 13 Jbeta primers that the PCR ran. TCRdb's table, derived via immunoSEQ multiplex PCR, lists solely in-frame clones and lacks some. The data hold some 99,000 clones, with less than 80% observed a single time. As for this clone: As yet, its antigen is unknown.

The CDR3 length is 15 residues. With 3 bases removed from V and 0 bases from J, the gap between germline ends came to 9 bases. Germline CDR1 is MNHNS and CDR2 is SASEGT. The sample was PBMCs. The chain has TRBV6-1 and TRBJ2-1; no definite D call. This sequence originates from a man in his forties in good health and CMV-seronegative. CDR3 nucleotide sequence: TGTGCCAGCAGTGACGAACTGTTCTCCTACAATGAGCAGTTCTTC. It translates to CASSDELFSYNEQFF.